Below are 32 T cell receptor beta chains sequenced from a single sample in a study of blood T cells in healthy people across ages. The authors ran a second PCR of about 6 to 11 cycles using a sample-barcoded 5' primer and a J-beta primer mix. MiXCR, run by TCRdb on the 5' RACE reads, gives a single entry per CDR3 protein. The sample has 700,000 to 950,000 distinct CDR3 sequences, roughly 64% seen once. Source material: blood. These receptor sequences come from a man aged 25 to 45 in good health.

Only one count was recorded for this clonotype. The CDR3 nucleotides read TGTGCCAGCACCTTGGGAAGAAATCAGCCCCAGCATTTT. Translation gives CASTLGRNQPQHF. The rearrangement links TRBV28 to TRBJ1-5; D ambiguous. The CDR3 has 13 residues. Germline loops: CDR1 MDHEN, CDR2 SYDVKM. The germline V and J ends were trimmed by 7 bases and 4 bases, with 11 bases remaining between them.

V gene TRBV2 combines with J gene TRBJ2-1, with 10 bases aligning to TRBD1. Germline V gene lookup returns CDR1 SNHLY and CDR2 FYNNEI. V shed 4 bases and J 3 bases; nucleotides not matched to a gene: 3. The length of the CDR3 is 15 residues. The CDR3 bases are TGTGCCAGCAGTGGGGGGACAGGGGTCTACAATGAGCAGTTCTTC. Residues: CASSGGTGVYNEQFF. The variable domain in full, completed from reference TRBV2 and TRBJ2-1, reads EPEVTQTPSHQVTQMGQEVILRCVPISNHLYFYWYRQILGQKVEFLVSFYNNEISEKSEIFDDQFSVERPDGSNFTLKIRSTKLEDSAMYFCASSGGTGVYNEQFFGPGTRLTVL.

This clonotype showed up just a few times. This chain links TRBV13 with TRBJ2-1; no clear D. The CDR3 covers 14 residues. Per the germline V gene, CDR1 is PRHDT and CDR2 is FYEKMQ (reference sequence). The V end was cut by 4 bases, the J end by 8 bases, with 15 bases between. CDR3 region: CASSSHRNNDEQFF. The CDR3 DNA follows: TGTGCCAGCAGCTCGCATAGGAATAACGATGAGCAGTTCTTC. The complete variable domain, with remaining parts taken from reference TRBV13 and TRBJ2-1, reads AAGVIQSPRHLIKEKRETATLKCYPIPRHDTVYWYQQGPGQDPQFLISFYEKMQSDKGSIPDRFSAQQFSDYHSELNMSSLELGDSALYFCASSSHRNNDEQFFGPGTRLTVL.

This clonotype was counted a few times. The chain has TRBV4-3 and TRBJ2-1, with D tentatively TRBD2 (6 bases). The germline CDR1 and CDR2 sequences are LGHNA and YSLEER. V was cut by 0 bases and J by 10 bases, with 10 bases left in between. The CDR3 totals 13 residues. The CDR3 loop reads CASSQDPGEEQFF. The CDR3, as DNA: TGCGCCAGCAGCCAAGATCCGGGAGAAGAGCAGTTCTTC.

The chain carries TRBV28 and TRBJ2-4; the match to TRBD1 covers 7 bases. The CDR3 has 17 residues. The V gene's germline CDR1 is MDHEN and CDR2 SYDVKM. J lost 6 bases, V lost 5 bases, and 16 bases had no gene match. CDR3 amino acids: CASSTRRGLVGVNIQYF. DNA of the CDR3: TGTGCCAGCAGTACACGCAGGGGGTTGGTGGGGGTAAACATTCAGTACTTC.

This clonotype was picked up a small number of times. CDR3 in DNA: TGTGCCAGCAGCCCGACGACTAGCGGGGGAATTAGAGGGTACAATGAGCAGTTCTTC. It yields the protein CASSPTTSGGIRGYNEQFF. The chain has TRBV3-1 and TRBJ2-1; 12 bases fit TRBD2. Trimming removed 4 bases from V and 4 bases from J; junction bases left unmatched: 14. The germline gives CDR1 LGHDT, CDR2 YNNKEL (reference sequence). This CDR3 has 19 residues.

This clonotype was picked up one time. The rearrangement links TRBV5-1 to TRBJ2-1; D gene unclear. The CDR3 has 15 amino acids. CDR1 is SGHRS, CDR2 YFSETQ, per germline. Trimming took 2 bases from V and 4 from J, leaving 13 bases between them. The CDR3 loop reads CASSFPPAPYNEQFF. The CDR3 region has the DNA TGCGCCAGCAGCTTCCCGCCAGCGCCTTACAATGAGCAGTTCTTC.

This clonotype was picked up a small number of times. The V call is TRBV6-1, the J call TRBJ2-2; D possibly corresponds to TRBD2 (5 bases). Deletions cut 7 bases from V and 4 bases from J, with 16 bases between. CDR1 is MNHNS, CDR2 SASEGT, per germline. The length of the CDR3 is 15 residues. The CDR3 DNA reads TGTGCCAGCATCCCTCCGGGGATACCCACCGGGGAGCTGTTTTTT. Its protein product is CASIPPGIPTGELFF.

The gene calls are TRBV27 and TRBJ2-7; D is possibly TRBD1 (6 bases). Trimming took off 6 bases at V and 4 bases at J, with 16 bases between the two ends. The CDR3 contains 14 residues. Germline V lookup: CDR1 MNHEY, CDR2 SMNVEV (reference sequence). The CDR3 here is CASSLAQGWYEQYF. In nucleotides, the CDR3 is TGTGCCAGCAGCCTCGCGCAGGGGTGGTACGAGCAGTACTTC.

The chain has TRBV10-3 and TRBJ1-2; TRBD1 is a possible D gene (5 bases). The CDR3 length is 13 residues. The V gene's germline CDR1 is ENHRY and CDR2 SYGVKD. V was trimmed by 3 bases and J by 4 bases, leaving 9 bases between them. The CDR3 DNA follows: TGTGCCATCAGTGATGGGGGGTTCTATGGCTACACCTTC. As protein: CAISDGGFYGYTF.

This clonotype has a single count. The CDR3 DNA sequence: TGCAGTGCTAGAGATATAAGTGCAGGGGGCTACGAGCAGTACTTC. Encoded protein: CSARDISAGGYEQYF. This chain connects TRBV20-1 to TRBJ2-4; TRBD1 matches 7 bases. The J call may be faulty, since TRBJ2-7 better matches the DNA end. The CDR3 totals 15 residues. Germline V gene lookup returns CDR1 DFQATT and CDR2 SNEGSKA (reference sequence).

This clonotype was counted a few times. The chain joins TRBV6-5 to TRBJ2-2; D is unclear. Germline V CDR1 and CDR2: MNHEY, SVGAGI. The CDR3 runs to 15 residues. V was clipped by 0 bases and J by 13 bases, with 18 bases between them. This CDR3 is CASSYSAIPLEGLFF. CDR3 DNA: TGTGCCAGCAGTTACTCGGCCATACCCCTAGAAGGGCTGTTTTTT.

In DNA, the CDR3 is TGCAGCGTTGAAGCGGTCGGGAACAATGAGCAGTACTTC. Translation gives CSVEAVGNNEQYF. The chain links TRBV29-1 to TRBJ2-7; perhaps TRBD2 as D (5 bases). CDR3 length: 13 residues. Germline lookup yields CDR1 SQVTM and CDR2 ANQGSEA. The V and J ends lost 1 base and 7 bases respectively, with 14 bases between them.

This clonotype was seen just once. The chain has TRBV12-3 or TRBV12-4 and TRBJ2-4, with 7 bases fitting TRBD1. Near its end, the DNA agrees better with TRBJ2-7, so the J call may be wrong. The length of the CDR3 is 14 residues. DNA of the CDR3: TGTGCCAGCAGGGACCGACAGGGCGTCGACGAGCAGTACTTC. Residues: CASRDRQGVDEQYF.

This clonotype was recorded at least ten times. V is TRBV7-8 and J is TRBJ1-2; the D is unclear. The length of the CDR3 is 15 residues. The germline V gene has CDR1 SGHVS and CDR2 FQNEAQ. Trimming removed 7 bases at V and 4 bases at J, with 19 bases between. The CDR3 here is CASTPYHAPPYGYTF. CDR3 nucleotides: TGTGCCAGCACCCCCTATCATGCCCCCCCCTATGGCTACACCTTC.

The rearrangement uses TRBV6-1 and TRBJ1-5; no clear D. The CDR3 consists of 13 residues. Trimming took off 6 bases at V and 3 bases at J, with 9 bases between the two ends. CDR1 is MNHNS and CDR2 is SASEGT in the germline V gene. The CDR3 loop is CASSMESNQPQHF. DNA for the CDR3: TGTGCCAGCAGCATGGAGTCCAATCAGCCCCAGCATTTT.

This clonotype was seen a few times. The V and J genes are TRBV4-2 and TRBJ2-1, with D hard to call. The CDR3 totals 14 residues. Trimming removed 1 base from V and 10 bases from J, with 14 bases in between. The V gene's germline CDR1 is LGHNA and CDR2 YNFKEQ. CDR3 in DNA: TGTGCCAGCAGCCAAGTTTCGGATGGTGGCGAGCAGTTCTTC. As protein: CASSQVSDGGEQFF.

The CDR3 DNA is TGCAGTGCTAGAGTCGCGGGAGGGCCTTGGTCTGAGCAGTTCTTC. Translating it yields CSARVAGGPWSEQFF. This chain links TRBV20-1 with TRBJ2-1, with TRBD2 matching over 9 bases. The J segment lost 9 bases and the V segment lost 1 base, leaving 10 bases of the junction unmatched. The CDR3 consists of 15 residues. Germline V gene lookup returns CDR1 DFQATT and CDR2 SNEGSKA (reference sequence).

The CDR3 nucleotides read TGTGCCAGCAGTGAAGCAGCGGGAGGGCCAGATACGCAGTATTTT. Amino acids: CASSEAAGGPDTQYF. The chain uses TRBV6-1 and TRBJ2-3; 10 positions match TRBD2. The ends lost 0 bases at V and 4 bases at J; junction bases unmatched: 1. The CDR3 length is 15 residues. The germline V gene has CDR1 MNHNS and CDR2 SASEGT.

The CDR3 is CSARVPETDYGYTF. Here the CDR3 DNA reads TGCAGTGCTAGAGTTCCTGAGACAGATTATGGCTACACCTTC. The chain employs TRBV20-1 and TRBJ1-2, with D maybe TRBD1 (5 bases). This CDR3 is 14 amino acids long. Germline CDR1 reads DFQATT; CDR2 reads SNEGSKA (reference sequence). Deletions cut 1 base from V and 5 bases from J, with 14 bases between.

This clonotype was recorded only once. This chain uses TRBV28 with TRBJ2-4; tentatively, D is TRBD1 or TRBD2 (5 bases each). The J call may be faulty, since TRBJ2-5 better matches the DNA end. This CDR3 contains 14 residues. Germline-derived CDR1 and CDR2 are MDHEN and SYDVKM. The CDR3 DNA follows: TGTGCCAGCATTCGTAGAGGGGTTCAAGAGACCCAGTACTTC. Its translation: CASIRRGVQETQYF.

In DNA form, the CDR3 reads TGTGCCAGCAGCTGGAGACAGTTTAATGAGCAGTTCTTC. The encoded protein is CASSWRQFNEQFF. V gene TRBV7-3 combines with J gene TRBJ2-1, with D perhaps matching TRBD1 (5 bases). This CDR3 contains 13 residues. CDR1 is SGHTA and CDR2 is FQGTGA in the germline V gene. Between the trimmed V and J ends, which lost 4 bases and 7 bases, there was a span of 11 bases.

V usage is TRBV6-6 and J usage is TRBJ1-3, with D unclear. This CDR3 is 15 amino acids long. From germline, CDR1 is MNHNY and CDR2 SVGAGI (reference sequence). The V gene lost 6 bases and the J gene lost 4 bases, with 16 bases spanning the gap. CDR3 sequence reads: CASRSGWLTGNTIYF. Here the CDR3 DNA reads TGTGCCAGCAGGTCCGGATGGTTGACGGGAAACACCATATATTTT.

This chain connects TRBV3-1 to TRBJ2-7; 9 nucleotides match TRBD2. With V trimmed by 1 base and J by 4 bases, 5 bases remained unmatched. Germline loops: CDR1 LGHDT, CDR2 YNNKEL (reference sequence). The CDR3 spans 15 residues. CDR3 amino acids: CASSQAQAGGYEQYF. The CDR3 bases are TGTGCCAGCAGCCAAGCGCAGGCGGGGGGGTACGAGCAGTACTTC.

J is TRBJ1-2 and V is TRBV7-2, with TRBD1 identical over 7 bases. The CDR3 is 16 amino acids. V shed 2 bases and J 8 bases; nucleotides not matched to a gene: 14. The germline gives CDR1 SGHTA, CDR2 FQGNSA. Here the CDR3 DNA reads TGTGCCAGCAGCTTACTGGCCGCGGACAGGCTAAGAGGCTACACCTTC. Amino acid sequence: CASSLLAADRLRGYTF.

The chain recombines TRBV7-8 with TRBJ2-7, with 13 bases aligning to TRBD2. The CDR3 covers 18 residues. The trim removed 5 bases at V and 0 bases at J, leaving 10 bases unmatched. Germline V lookup: CDR1 SGHVS, CDR2 FQNEAQ. Here the CDR3 DNA reads TGTGCCAGCAGCATTGGACTAGCGGGGGCCCTATCCTCCTACGAGCAGTACTTC. Translating it yields CASSIGLAGALSSYEQYF.

The chain is built from TRBV18 and TRBJ1-1, with D maybe TRBD1 (6 bases). This CDR3 is 13 amino acids long. Germline CDR1 KGHSH, CDR2 LQKENI. The V end was cut by 3 bases, the J end by 10 bases, with 15 bases between. CDR3 region: CASSPGAQGGAFF. CDR3 DNA: TGTGCCAGCTCACCGGGGGCCCAAGGGGGAGCTTTCTTT.

The V call is TRBV3-1, the J call TRBJ2-5, with D perhaps matching TRBD1 (5 bases). Germline loops: CDR1 LGHDT, CDR2 YNNKEL (reference sequence). The germline V and J ends were trimmed by 0 bases and 2 bases, with 10 bases remaining between them. CDR3 length: 15 residues. CDR3 sequence reads: CASSQDLRQQETQYF. The CDR3 DNA sequence: TGTGCCAGCAGCCAAGATTTGAGACAGCAAGAGACCCAGTACTTC.

J is TRBJ2-4 and V is TRBV20-1; possibly TRBD2 for D (6 bases). The J call is uncertain, as TRBJ2-7 better fits the DNA end. Germline CDR1 and CDR2: DFQATT and SNEGSKA (reference sequence). This CDR3 has 18 residues. Here the CDR3 reads CSAREEQTSGWGRYEQYF. The CDR3 nucleotides read TGCAGTGCTAGAGAAGAGCAGACAAGCGGGTGGGGTCGTTACGAGCAGTACTTC.

This chain uses TRBV9 with TRBJ2-1; D is unresolved. The germline gives CDR1 SGDLS, CDR2 YYNGEE. The CDR3 sequence is 12 residues long. Trimming cost V 0 bases and J 13 bases, with 11 bases left between them. CDR3 protein: CASSVATGEQFF. CDR3 sequence (DNA): TGTGCCAGCAGCGTAGCTACGGGTGAACAGTTCTTC.

This sequence joins TRBV20-1 and TRBJ1-2, with 7 nucleotides matching TRBD1. Germline CDR1 is DFQATT and CDR2 is SNEGSKA (reference sequence). V lost 6 bases, J lost 7 bases, and 8 bases stayed unmatched. The CDR3 has 12 residues. The CDR3 is CSATGTVGGYTF. The CDR3 DNA reads TGCAGTGCCACCGGGACAGTGGGTGGCTACACCTTC.

This chain joins TRBV7-2 and TRBJ2-7; the D gene is possibly TRBD2 (5 bases). The CDR3 is 14 residues long. Germline CDR1 is SGHTA and CDR2 is FQGNSA. V lost 3 bases and J lost 0, with 9 bases in between. CDR3 nucleotide sequence: TGTGCCAGCAGCTTGGACGGGATCTCCTACGAGCAGTACTTC. Its protein product is CASSLDGISYEQYF.